Listed below are T cell receptor beta chains from one sample, sequenced in a study of Graves' ophthalmopathy and Graves' hyperthyroidism. TCRdb re-called the multiplex PCR reads through MiXCR, storing one row per CDR3 protein. The sample contains about 500,000 distinct CDR3 sequences, 39% of which appear only once. Sequencing input: peripheral blood or thyroid tissue (not recorded which). Every receptor here comes from an adult man with Graves' hyperthyroidism. CDR3s include the opening cysteine and the closing phenylalanine or tryptophan. Each record gives: CDR3 length, D gene, V gene, clone size, J gene, CDR3 protein, CDR3 DNA. A D gene is named only where the DNA matches it firmly. For some rows the clone size is stated as once, few or many, or as a class when expanded; others skip it.

15	TRBD2	TRBV24-1	few	TRBJ2-1	CATSVPSGRGNEQFF	TGTGCCACCAGTGTCCCTAGCGGGAGGGGTAATGAGCAGTTCTTC
15	TRBD2	TRBV29-1	few	TRBJ2-1	CSVEDGLAGYNEQFF	TGCAGCGTTGAAGATGGGCTAGCGGGATACAATGAGCAGTTCTTC
17	TRBD1	TRBV12-3/TRBV12-4	few	TRBJ2-5	CASSSGTANFFQETQYF	TGTGCCAGCAGTTCCGGGACAGCCAATTTTTTCCAAGAGACCCAGTACTTC
15	.	TRBV20-1	few	TRBJ1-6	CSARDPPGYNSPLHF	TGCAGTGCTAGAGATCCGCCAGGATATAATTCACCCCTCCACTTT
13	TRBD1	TRBV25-1	many	TRBJ1-1	CASSDDRGLLAFF	TGTGCCAGCAGTGATGACAGGGGGTTACTAGCTTTCTTT
16	.	TRBV12-3/TRBV12-4	many	TRBJ1-6	CASSFGEGSYNSPLHF	TGTGCCAGCAGTTTTGGGGAAGGTTCCTATAATTCACCCCTCCACTTT
16	.	TRBV12-3/TRBV12-4	few	TRBJ1-2	CASHGFSRRGKYGYTF	TGTGCCAGCCACGGGTTTTCTAGGAGGGGGAAGTATGGCTACACCTTC
15	TRBD1	TRBV7-9	many	TRBJ1-1	CASSSPGQGFTEAFF	TGTGCCAGCAGTTCCCCGGGACAGGGTTTCACTGAAGCTTTCTTT
17	TRBD1	TRBV7-2	.	TRBJ2-7	CASSPSGTGGITYEQYF	TGTGCCAGCAGCCCGTCCGGGACAGGGGGCATTACCTACGAGCAGTACTTC
15	.	TRBV19	many	TRBJ2-2	CATRGEVPNTGELFF	TGTGCCACCCGAGGGGAGGTGCCGAACACCGGGGAGCTGTTTTTT
13	.	TRBV2	many	TRBJ2-2	CASSRPYTGELFF	TGTGCCAGCAGTCGACCGTACACCGGGGAGCTGTTTTTT
14	TRBD2	TRBV7-2	.	TRBJ2-7	CASRGTSARSEQYF	TGTGCCAGCAGGGGTACTAGCGCCCGGTCCGAGCAGTACTTC
12	.	TRBV20-1	many	TRBJ1-1	CSASAGTPEAFF	TGCAGTGCTAGCGCAGGGACCCCTGAAGCTTTCTTT
10	.	TRBV2	many	TRBJ2-7	CASSVYEQYF	TGTGCCAGCAGTGTGTACGAGCAGTACTTC
13	.	TRBV10-3	.	TRBJ1-5	CAISESEGETQHF	TGTGCCATCAGTGAGTCGGAGGGGGAGACCCAGCATTTT
14	TRBD2	TRBV7-2	.	TRBJ2-1	CASSLGLAGVNPFF	TGTGCCAGCAGCTTAGGACTAGCGGGAGTTAATCCGTTCTTC
15	TRBD1	TRBV6-6	.	TRBJ1-4	CASSYDRGGSEKLFF	TGTGCCAGCAGTTACGACAGGGGGGGCTCTGAAAAACTGTTTTTT
15	TRBD1	TRBV12-3/TRBV12-4	.	TRBJ1-4	CAGSPQGASGEKLFF	TGTGCCGGCAGTCCACAGGGGGCTTCGGGTGAAAAACTGTTTTTT
10	.	TRBV29-1	.	TRBJ1-2	CSVAGFEVHF	TGCAGCGTTGCAGGGTTTGAGGTACACTTC
14	TRBD1	TRBV12-3/TRBV12-4	many	TRBJ1-5	CASILGQVNQPQHF	TGTGCCAGCATCCTGGGACAGGTGAATCAGCCCCAGCATTTT
14	.	TRBV7-3	many	TRBJ1-1	CASSLMEGSPEAFF	TGTGCCAGCAGCTTAATGGAGGGGAGCCCTGAAGCTTTCTTT
14	.	TRBV9	.	TRBJ2-5	CARDRGRAVETQYF	TGTGCTAGAGACCGGGGCCGGGCGGTGGAGACCCAGTACTTC
15	.	TRBV5-1	few	TRBJ1-1	CASSLAGGAGTEAFF	TGCGCCAGCAGCTTGGCCGGGGGGGCTGGCACTGAAGCTTTCTTT
15	.	TRBV10-3	many	TRBJ2-7	CATNPVVGTTYEQYF	TGTGCCACCAACCCAGTAGTAGGCACAACCTACGAGCAGTACTTC
14	TRBD1	TRBV20-1	many	TRBJ2-7	CSASWGTGVNEQYF	TGCAGTGCTAGCTGGGGGACAGGGGTAAATGAGCAGTACTTC
13	.	TRBV10-3	.	TRBJ1-1	CATYAGRNTEAFF	TGTGCCACTTACGCAGGGAGAAACACTGAAGCTTTCTTT
13	.	TRBV7-9	many	TRBJ1-1	CASSLSGHTEAFF	TGTGCCAGCAGCTTAAGTGGGCACACTGAAGCTTTCTTT
17	.	TRBV5-1	many	TRBJ1-2	CASSLGGVPGRTYGYTF	TGCGCCAGCAGCTTGGGCGGGGTTCCCGGACGGACCTATGGCTACACCTTC
18	TRBD2	TRBV25-1	.	TRBJ2-3	CASSESPLAGASGDTQYF	TGTGCCAGCAGTGAATCCCCCCTAGCGGGGGCCTCGGGGGATACGCAGTATTTT
15	.	TRBV5-6	few	TRBJ1-1	CASSLVREPDSEAFF	TGTGCCAGCAGCTTGGTCCGGGAGCCGGATTCTGAAGCTTTCTTT
17	TRBD2	TRBV27	.	TRBJ2-3	CASSWSTPGLAADTQYF	TGTGCCAGCAGTTGGTCCACACCGGGACTAGCCGCAGATACGCAGTATTTT
15	TRBD1	TRBV15	once	TRBJ1-5	CAASRETQGTQPQHF	TGTGCCGCCAGCAGAGAGACACAGGGGACTCAGCCCCAGCACTTT
12	.	TRBV28	many	TRBJ2-7	CASCGSSYEQYF	TGTGCCAGCTGCGGCAGTTCCTACGAGCAGTACTTC
15	TRBD1	TRBV19	many	TRBJ2-2	CASSTSTGGTGELFF	TGTGCCAGTAGTACCTCAACAGGGGGCACCGGGGAGCTGTTTTTT
15	.	TRBV29-1	.	TRBJ2-7	CSVEGSAANTGELYF	TGCAGCGTTGAGGGGTCAGCTGCGAACACCGGGGAGCTGTACTTC